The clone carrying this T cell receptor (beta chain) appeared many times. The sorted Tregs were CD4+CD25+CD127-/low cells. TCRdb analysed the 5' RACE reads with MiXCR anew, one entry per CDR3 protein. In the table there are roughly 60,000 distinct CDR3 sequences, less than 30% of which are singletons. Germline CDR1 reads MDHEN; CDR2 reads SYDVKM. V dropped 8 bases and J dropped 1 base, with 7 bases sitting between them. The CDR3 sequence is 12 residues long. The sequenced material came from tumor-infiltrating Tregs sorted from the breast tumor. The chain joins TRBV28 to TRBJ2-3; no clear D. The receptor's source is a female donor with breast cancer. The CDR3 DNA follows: TGTGCCAGCGGGGATCGCACAGATACGCAGTATTTT. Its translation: CASGDRTDTQYF.